This T cell receptor (beta chain) was documented in a study of blood T cell repertoires in COVID-19. This CDR3 is 15 amino acids long. Germline-derived CDR1 and CDR2 are SGHDT and YYEEEE. The V end was cut by 5 bases, the J end by 7 bases, with 18 bases between. Here immunoSEQ multiplex PCR was the method, and the copy in TCRdb shows in-frame clones only, minus some. The sample holds tens of thousands of clones, roughly 90% seen once. The V call is TRBV5-6, the J call TRBJ2-2; perhaps TRBD2 as D (6 bases). This clonotype was obtained from a woman of 80 years or more with active COVID-19. The sample consisted of peripheral blood. Here the CDR3 reads CASRPVGTLLGELFF. CDR3 DNA sequence: TGTGCCAGCAGACCGGTTGGGACTCTGCTCGGGGAGCTGTTTTTT.